The T cell receptor beta chain described here comes from a study of OX40 agonist ivuxolimab in advanced cancers. Overall study findings and caveats: Averaging showed that CD8+ T cells had more expanded clones than CD4+ did.

CDR1 is MNHNS, CDR2 SASEGT, per germline. V was pared by 4 bases and J by 4 bases, with 3 bases between. This CDR3 is 11 amino acids long. Clones were sequenced by immunoSEQ multiplex PCR, and TCRdb holds only the in-frame ones, with some missing. The table has roughly 110,000 clones, 90% seen once; the top ten hold around 0.5%. On this clone itself: Its specificity is not known.

The TCR comes from an adult with an advanced solid tumor such as melanoma, head and neck, liver or kidney cancer. The starting material was CD4+ or CD8+ T cells sorted from blood, obtained in a trial of the OX40 agonist ivuxolimab. The gene calls are TRBV6-1 and TRBJ2-3; D is unclear. CDR3 in amino acids: CASSGADTQYF. CDR3 coding DNA: TGTGCCAGCAGTGGAGCAGATACGCAGTATTTT.